One and the same sample provided the 29 T cell receptor beta chains below, sequenced in a study of blood T cells in healthy people across ages. The second PCR ran roughly 7 to 12 cycles with a sample-barcoded 5' primer and J-beta primers. TCRdb used MiXCR to reprocess the 5' RACE reads, holding one entry per CDR3 protein. The data show roughly 560,000 distinct CDR3 sequences, approximately 25% seen once. The same data also went into a second study, on T cells of mothers and their children.

The sequencing sample was made of blood. Source of these receptors: a boy aged 5-17 years in good health.

V gene TRBV20-1 combines with J gene TRBJ1-5; 7 bases agree with TRBD1. The CDR3 is 15 amino acids. The V gene's germline CDR1 is DFQATT and CDR2 SNEGSKA (reference sequence). V lost 4 bases to trimming and J lost 4 bases; unmatched junction nucleotides: 10. The CDR3 sequence: CSANLDRPRNQPQHF. DNA for the CDR3: TGCAGTGCTAACCTGGACAGGCCACGAAATCAGCCCCAGCATTTT.

The rearrangement links TRBV7-2 to TRBJ2-1, with unresolved D. In germline, CDR1 is SGHTA, CDR2 FQGNSA. The length of the CDR3 is 13 residues. V lost 9 bases to trimming and J lost 0 bases, with 9 bases between them. The CDR3 here is CASDEDSYNEQFF. The CDR3, as DNA: TGTGCCAGTGACGAGGACTCCTACAATGAGCAGTTCTTC. The full variable domain, in which reference TRBV7-2 and TRBJ2-1 provide the parts outside the CDR3, is GAGVSQSPSNKVTEKGKDVELRCDPISGHTALYWYRQSLGQGLEFLIYFQGNSAPDKSGLPSDRFSAERTGGSVSTLTIQRTQQEDSAVYLCASDEDSYNEQFFGPGTRLTVL.

Only a few counts were recorded for this clonotype. A clone one base away is much larger, so this may be a read error. The chain has TRBV18 and TRBJ1-2, with 7 positions matching TRBD1. Germline CDR1 and CDR2: KGHSH and LQKENI. This CDR3 is 14 amino acids long. The CDR3 is CASSPQGANYGCTF. The CDR3 DNA reads TGTGCCAGCTCACCACAGGGGGCTAACTATGGCTGCACCTTC.

This chain uses TRBV4-1 with TRBJ1-4, with 12 nucleotides matching TRBD1. CDR1 is MGHRA, CDR2 YSYEKL, per germline. The CDR3 covers 19 residues. Trimming removed 2 bases from V and 6 bases from J; junction bases left unmatched: 13. The CDR3 sequence is CASSQSSRDRGLADEKLFF. The DNA of the CDR3 is TGCGCCAGCAGCCAATCGTCCCGGGACAGGGGGCTGGCTGATGAAAAACTGTTTTTT.

The genes are TRBV6-5 and TRBJ2-1; D remains unclear. CDR3 length equals 14 residues. V dropped 8 bases and J dropped 12 bases, with 23 bases sitting between them. CDR1 MNHEY and CDR2 SVGAGI come from the germline V gene. CDR3 sequence: CASGLGPAESAQFF. Written as DNA, the CDR3 is TGTGCCAGCGGCCTTGGGCCTGCTGAGTCAGCGCAGTTCTTC.

The V call is TRBV7-9, the J call TRBJ1-4; 7 bases align to TRBD1. Trimming at V came to 1 base and at J to 11 bases, leaving 13 bases not matched to a gene. This CDR3 spans 16 amino acids. From germline, CDR1 is SEHNR and CDR2 FQNEAQ (reference sequence). CDR3 loop: CASSLDLSPRGMKLFF. DNA for the CDR3: TGTGCCAGCAGCTTAGATTTGTCCCCCAGGGGGATGAAACTGTTTTTT.

This clonotype has just a few counts. This rearrangement joins TRBV4-2 to TRBJ2-3, with a weak D call TRBD2 (6 bases). Trimming shortened V by 3 bases and J by 0 bases, and 7 bases separated the two germline ends. This CDR3 spans 14 amino acids. From germline, CDR1 is LGHNA and CDR2 YNFKEQ. The DNA of the CDR3 is TGTGCCAGCAGCCACGGGACTAGCACAGATACGCAGTATTTT. This encodes CASSHGTSTDTQYF.

The CDR3 spells CSAREGIQGGLNEQFF. The CDR3 DNA reads TGCAGTGCTAGAGAGGGGATACAAGGGGGGTTGAATGAGCAGTTCTTC. The chain uses TRBV20-1 and TRBJ2-5; TRBD1 or TRBD2 may be the D gene (6 bases each). Matching the DNA end better, TRBJ2-1 makes the J call doubtful. The CDR3 length is 16 residues. Germline lookup yields CDR1 DFQATT and CDR2 SNEGSKA (reference sequence).

This chain joins TRBV28 and TRBJ2-7; tentative D call: TRBD1 (6 bases). The V end lost 2 bases, the J end lost 0 bases, and 11 bases lay between the germline ends. Germline CDR1 is MDHEN and CDR2 is SYDVKM. CDR3 size: 15 residues. This CDR3 is CASSLGQTNSYEQYF. The CDR3 DNA reads as TGTGCCAGCAGTTTAGGACAGACTAACTCCTACGAGCAGTACTTC.

This chain links TRBV5-5 with TRBJ2-5; weak D call: TRBD1 (5 bases). Germline V CDR1 and CDR2: SGHKS, YYEKEE (reference sequence). There are 16 residues in the CDR3. V gave up 3 bases and J gave up 0 bases, with 15 bases separating them. The CDR3, as DNA: TGTGCCAGCAGCTCCCCCCTGCAGGGTTACCAAGAGACCCAGTACTTC. It encodes CASSSPLQGYQETQYF.

The rearrangement links TRBV5-6 to TRBJ1-1; the D gene is possibly TRBD1 (6 bases). Germline assignment: CDR1 SGHDT and CDR2 YYEEEE. The CDR3 is 14 residues long. Trimming left V 3 bases short and J 2 bases short, with 11 bases between. CDR3 residues: CASSWRQVNTEAFF. The CDR3 region has the DNA TGTGCCAGCAGCTGGAGACAGGTCAACACTGAAGCTTTCTTT.

This clonotype was seen at least ten times. J is TRBJ2-3 and V is TRBV7-2, with a weak D call TRBD1 (6 bases). CDR3 size: 15 residues. Trimming shortened V by 5 bases and J by 0 bases, and 12 bases separated the two germline ends. Germline V lookup: CDR1 SGHTA, CDR2 FQGNSA. The CDR3 sequence: CASSPGQLSTDTQYF. In DNA, the CDR3 is TGTGCCAGCAGCCCCGGACAGCTTAGCACAGATACGCAGTATTTT.

CDR3 sequence: CASSQEGLAIFPTDTQYF. In DNA, the CDR3 is TGTGCCAGCAGCCAAGAGGGACTAGCAATTTTCCCCACAGATACGCAGTATTTT. This rearrangement joins TRBV14 to TRBJ2-3; 9 nucleotides align to TRBD2. Germline-derived CDR1 and CDR2 are SGHDN and FVKESK. The junction had 9 bases not matched to a gene; V was cut back by 0 bases and J by 2 bases. The CDR3 contains 18 residues. The whole variable domain, remainder taken from reference TRBV14 and TRBJ2-3, is EAGVTQFPSHSVIEKGQTVTLRCDPISGHDNLYWYRRVMGKEIKFLLHFVKESKQDESGMPNNRFLAERTGGTYSTLKVQPAELEDSGVYFCASSQEGLAIFPTDTQYFGPGTRLTVL.

This rearrangement joins TRBV20-1 to TRBJ2-1; TRBD1 matches 7 bases. Judging by the DNA end, TRBJ2-5 fits better; the J call may be wrong. The CDR3 is 13 amino acids. In germline, CDR1 is DFQATT, CDR2 SNEGSKA (reference sequence). The CDR3 coding sequence is TGCAGTGCCCTAGGGACAGCACAAGAGACCCAGTACTTC. Amino acid sequence: CSALGTAQETQYF.

This clonotype was detected only a few times. V usage is TRBV5-1 and J usage is TRBJ2-1; D not resolved. The CDR3 is 14 residues long. The germline V and J ends were trimmed by 3 bases and 7 bases, with 14 bases remaining between them. Per germline, CDR1 SGHRS and CDR2 YFSETQ. The CDR3 loop reads CASSSDVPYNEQFF. In DNA, the CDR3 is TGCGCCAGCAGCTCCGACGTCCCTTATAATGAGCAGTTCTTC. Drawing the rest from reference TRBV5-1 and TRBJ2-1, the complete variable domain is KAGVTQTPRYLIKTRGQQVTLSCSPISGHRSVSWYQQTPGQGLQFLFEYFSETQRNKGNFPGRFSGRQFSNSRSEMNVSTLELGDSALYLCASSSDVPYNEQFFGPGTRLTVL.

This clonotype was seen just once. The chain links TRBV4-3 to TRBJ2-1; perhaps TRBD1 as D (5 bases). V shed 4 bases and J shed 7 bases, with 17 bases lying between them. This CDR3 has 15 amino acids. The germline V gene has CDR1 LGHNA and CDR2 YSLEER. Here the CDR3 DNA reads TGCGCCAGCAGCCGTGGGAAGGGGTTTGGTAATGAGCAGTTCTTC. Translated, it gives CASSRGKGFGNEQFF.

This clonotype was recorded a few times. The chain combines TRBV7-9 with TRBJ2-7; D may correspond to TRBD1 or TRBD2 (5 bases each). This CDR3 comprises 14 residues. Germline CDR1 and CDR2: SEHNR and FQNEAQ (reference sequence). The V gene lost 4 bases and the J gene lost 4 bases, with 14 bases spanning the gap. CDR3: CASSSRPGRYEQYF. As DNA, the CDR3 is TGTGCCAGCAGCTCTAGGCCGGGGCGATACGAGCAGTACTTC.

J is TRBJ2-1 and V is TRBV5-5, with 10 bases fitting TRBD1. CDR3 length: 15 residues. Germline-derived CDR1 and CDR2 are SGHKS and YYEKEE (reference sequence). The trim removed 5 bases at V and 6 bases at J, leaving 8 bases unmatched. CDR3 nucleotide sequence: TGTGCCAGCAGGTATCCGGGACAGGGGATCAATGAGCAGTTCTTC. Amino acid sequence: CASRYPGQGINEQFF.

This clonotype was observed a few times. The chain uses TRBV10-3 and TRBJ2-1; 7 nucleotides agree with TRBD1. From germline, CDR1 is ENHRY and CDR2 SYGVKD. The CDR3 is 12 residues long. Germline trimming cut 3 bases from V and 9 bases from J; bases unmatched to any gene: 2. Here the CDR3 reads CAISEGGREQFF. CDR3 DNA: TGTGCCATCAGTGAAGGGGGCCGTGAGCAGTTCTTC.

The rearrangement joins TRBV27 to TRBJ2-5, with 13 bases that match TRBD2. The CDR3 covers 17 residues. J gave up 9 bases and V 8 bases, and 18 bases lay outside the gene matches. CDR1 is MNHEY and CDR2 is SMNVEV in the germline V gene (reference sequence). In DNA form, the CDR3 reads TGTGCCAGCCGGTTGACTAGCGGGGGGACCCAATGGGCGGCCCAGTACTTC. This encodes CASRLTSGGTQWAAQYF.

This clonotype was recorded a few times. The chain joins TRBV7-9 to TRBJ2-7, with D hard to call. The CDR3 extends over 14 amino acids. Germline loops: CDR1 SEHNR, CDR2 FQNEAQ (reference sequence). The V gene lost 4 bases and the J gene lost 0 bases, with 10 bases spanning the gap. The CDR3: CASSSAPASYEQYF. CDR3 bases: TGTGCCAGCAGCTCGGCCCCTGCCTCCTACGAGCAGTACTTC.

This clonotype was counted between two and nine times. The CDR3 coding sequence is TGTGCCAGCAGGAAAGGCAGGCTTTCCTATGGCTACACCTTC. Translating it yields CASRKGRLSYGYTF. This rearrangement joins TRBV6-5 to TRBJ1-2; D call uncertain. The V end lost 6 bases, the J end lost 4 bases, and 15 bases lay between the germline ends. There are 14 residues in the CDR3. Looked up from germline, CDR1 is MNHEY and CDR2 is SVGAGI.

This chain uses TRBV14 with TRBJ2-5; TRBD2 aligns across 7 bases. Unmatched junction bases numbered 5, after V lost 0 bases and J lost 1 base. This CDR3 spans 16 amino acids. Per germline, CDR1 SGHDN and CDR2 FVKESK. The CDR3 DNA reads TGTGCCAGCAGCCAAGATTGGAGCGGGGCCCAAGAGACCCAGTACTTC. This sequence encodes CASSQDWSGAQETQYF.

This clonotype was counted only a few times. A much larger clone lies a single base off, so this may be a read error. This chain connects TRBV27 to TRBJ1-2; D gene uncertain. In germline, CDR1 is MNHEY, CDR2 SMNVEV (reference sequence). CDR3 length: 13 residues. V lost 4 bases and J lost 4, with 10 bases in between. For the CDR3, the DNA is TGTGCCAGCAGTTCCTCGGCTACCTATGGCTACACCTTC. This translates into CASSSSATYGYTF.

There are a few counts of this clonotype. The rearrangement joins TRBV7-9 to TRBJ1-1; maybe TRBD1 (6 bases). Germline V gene lookup returns CDR1 SEHNR and CDR2 FQNEAQ (reference sequence). Trimming removed 2 bases at V and 1 base at J, with 8 bases between. This CDR3 comprises 14 residues. The CDR3 spells CASSLQGKNTEAFF. The DNA for the CDR3 is TGTGCCAGCAGCTTACAGGGGAAGAACACTGAAGCTTTCTTT.

As concerns this clonotype: The junction does not match germline at one end; this may be a read error. V gene TRBV20-1 combines with J gene TRBJ2-1; 10 nucleotides align to TRBD2. The germline V gene encodes CDR1 DFQATT and CDR2 SNEGSKA (reference sequence). The CDR3 spans 16 residues. This CDR3 reads CSAHTTTSGINNEQFF. In DNA form, the CDR3 reads TGCAGTGCTCACACAACAACTAGCGGGATAAACAATGAGCAGTTCTTT.

This clonotype occurred many times. CDR3 DNA: TGCAGCGTCGTGGGCAGGGGCTCCTACGAGCAGTACTTC. Translation: CSVVGRGSYEQYF. The gene calls are TRBV29-1 and TRBJ2-7, with TRBD1 as a possible D gene (6 bases). Germline V CDR1 and CDR2: SQVTM, ANQGSEA. The CDR3 extends over 13 amino acids. Trimming pared 6 bases from V and 0 bases from J, leaving 12 bases between.

This clonotype was observed once. The rearrangement joins TRBV5-6 to TRBJ2-7; 10 nucleotides align to TRBD1. Judging by the DNA end, TRBJ2-1 fits better; the J call may be wrong. Germline V gene sequence: CDR1 SGHDT, CDR2 YYEEEE. The CDR3 extends over 17 amino acids. The CDR3 protein is CASSAYRGQGSSNEQFF. The DNA of the CDR3 is TGTGCCAGCAGCGCCTACAGGGGACAGGGGTCATCAAATGAGCAGTTCTTC.

With respect to this clonotype: A clone one base away is much larger, so this may be a read error. The V and J genes are TRBV10-3 and TRBJ2-7; D tentatively reads TRBD1 or TRBD2 (5 bases each). The CDR3 spans 15 residues. Trimming stripped 3 bases from V and 5 bases from J, with 17 bases between. Germline V gene sequence: CDR1 ENHRY, CDR2 SYGVKD. CDR3 protein: CAISDPGTVSHEQYF. CDR3 sequence (DNA): TGTGCCATCAGTGATCCCGGGACGGTATCCCACGAGCAGTACTTC.